These 18 T cell receptor beta chains originate from one sample sequenced in a study of blood T cell repertoires in COVID-19. Sequencing was performed with immunoSEQ multiplex PCR; in TCRdb, only in-frame clones are kept and a portion is missing. The sample holds roughly 250,000 clones; just over 90% are singletons and the top ten take approximately 2%. Sequencing was performed on PBMCs or T cells enriched from blood (not recorded which). The receptors stem from a woman younger than 35 who had recovered from COVID-19.

This chain links TRBV13 with TRBJ2-1; D is possibly TRBD1 (6 bases). V lost 1 base and J 2 bases, leaving 9 bases between the germline ends. The CDR3 is made up of 15 amino acids. The germline V gene encodes CDR1 PRHDT and CDR2 FYEKMQ (reference sequence). CDR3 residues: CASSLDRQAYNEQFF. DNA of the CDR3: TGTGCCAGCAGCTTAGATCGACAGGCCTACAATGAGCAGTTCTTC.

This chain uses TRBV5-6 with TRBJ2-1; D remains ambiguous. V lost 4 bases and J lost 5, with 7 bases in between. The CDR3 length is 12 residues. Germline lookup yields CDR1 SGHDT and CDR2 YYEEEE. Here the CDR3 DNA reads TGTGCCAGCAGCGTTTATAACAATGAGCAGTTCTTC. Encoded protein: CASSVYNNEQFF.

The chain carries TRBV5-6 and TRBJ2-1; possibly TRBD2 for D (6 bases). From germline, CDR1 is SGHDT and CDR2 YYEEEE. Trimming pared 0 bases from V and 2 bases from J, leaving 6 bases between. The CDR3 is 14 residues long. This CDR3 reads CASSLGTTYNEQFF. CDR3 DNA sequence: TGTGCCAGCAGCTTGGGGACTACCTACAATGAGCAGTTCTTC.

V is TRBV19 and J is TRBJ2-7; 8 bases are a match to TRBD2. The germline gives CDR1 LNHDA, CDR2 SQIVND (reference sequence). This CDR3 has 13 residues. Losses at the gene ends were 10 bases for V and 2 bases for J; bases not matched to a gene: 7. The CDR3 is CATRRGAAYEQYF. In nucleotides, the CDR3 is TGTGCCACCCGGCGGGGGGCTGCCTACGAGCAGTACTTC.

V and J are TRBV4-1 and TRBJ1-5, with D unclear. From germline, CDR1 is MGHRA and CDR2 YSYEKL. Trimming removed 1 base at V and 6 bases at J, with 13 bases between. The length of the CDR3 is 15 residues. In DNA, the CDR3 is TGCGCCAGCAGCCAAGTATCTCAGGCTTTTCAGCCCCAGCATTTT. Its protein is CASSQVSQAFQPQHF.

The J gene is TRBJ2-7, the V gene TRBV7-6; a weak D match, TRBD1 (5 bases). Germline CDR1 and CDR2: SGHVS and FNYEAQ. Trimming removed 1 base at V and 5 bases at J, with 21 bases between. The CDR3 spans 17 residues. The CDR3 nucleotides are TGTGCCAGCAGCTTAGTGGGGCGACAAAGTGGGTCCGACGAGCAGTACTTC. This codes for CASSLVGRQSGSDEQYF.

The rearrangement uses TRBV7-9 and TRBJ1-6; 7 nucleotides agree with TRBD1. CDR3 length: 15 amino acids. The V gene end was trimmed by 1 base and the J gene end by 5 bases; junction bases not matched to a gene: 2. Germline CDR1 SEHNR, CDR2 FQNEAQ (reference sequence). Written as DNA, the CDR3 is TGTGCCAGCAGCTTAGAGGGACAGAATAATTCACCCCTCCACTTT. Translation gives CASSLEGQNNSPLHF. The whole variable domain, filled in from reference TRBV7-9 and TRBJ1-6, reads DTGVSQNPRHKITKRGQNVTFRCDPISEHNRLYWYRQTLGQGPEFLTYFQNEAQLEKSRLLSDRFSAERPKGSFSTLEIQRTEQGDSAMYLCASSLEGQNNSPLHFGNGTRLTVT.

The J gene is TRBJ1-5, the V gene TRBV7-2; no definite D call. CDR1 and CDR2 (germline): SGHTA, FQGNSA. CDR3 length: 14 residues. Trimming left V 1 base short and J 7 bases short, with 11 bases between. The CDR3 loop is CASSLVGGGQPQHF. In DNA, the CDR3 is TGTGCCAGCAGCTTAGTGGGAGGTGGCCAGCCCCAGCATTTT. The whole variable domain, remainder taken from reference TRBV7-2 and TRBJ1-5, is GAGVSQSPSNKVTEKGKDVELRCDPISGHTALYWYRQSLGQGLEFLIYFQGNSAPDKSGLPSDRFSAERTGGSVSTLTIQRTQQEDSAVYLCASSLVGGGQPQHFGDGTRLSIL.

This chain connects TRBV27 to TRBJ1-5, with D perhaps TRBD1 (5 bases). The CDR3 runs 15 residues. Germline CDR1 and CDR2: MNHEY and SMNVEV (reference sequence). V lost 3 bases and J lost 2, with 11 bases in between. The CDR3: CASSFAGSGNQPQHF. Here the CDR3 DNA reads TGTGCCAGCAGTTTCGCAGGGTCGGGCAATCAGCCCCAGCATTTT.

The chain has TRBV15 and TRBJ1-6; no clear D gene. This CDR3 contains 15 residues. The V end was cut by 5 bases, the J end by 5 bases, with 13 bases between. Germline V gene lookup returns CDR1 LNHNV and CDR2 YYDKDF (reference sequence). In nucleotides, the CDR3 is TGTGCCACCAGCGGCCGGGCGGGTGATAATTCACCCCTCCACTTT. Residues: CATSGRAGDNSPLHF.

This chain joins TRBV19 and TRBJ1-2; 9 bases fit TRBD1. This CDR3 spans 16 amino acids. Germline assignment: CDR1 LNHDA and CDR2 SQIVND (reference sequence). V trimming: 6 bases; J trimming: 3 bases; junction bases outside the gene matches: 11. This CDR3 reads CASRPGQGPLDYGYTF. CDR3 nucleotide sequence: TGTGCCAGTAGACCGGGACAGGGACCCCTTGACTATGGCTACACCTTC.

This clone was detected only once. This chain uses TRBV7-3 with TRBJ2-3, with D unclear. Germline assignment: CDR1 SGHTA and CDR2 FQGTGA. Trimming removed 2 bases at V and 1 base at J, with 4 bases between. The CDR3 contains 13 residues. As DNA, the CDR3 is TGTGCCAGCAGCTTAGTAGGCACAGATACGCAGTATTTT. Protein product: CASSLVGTDTQYF.

V and J are TRBV18 and TRBJ2-3; the match to TRBD2 covers 9 bases. CDR3 size: 14 residues. The trim removed 6 bases at V and 2 bases at J, leaving 3 bases unmatched. Per germline, CDR1 KGHSH and CDR2 LQKENI. The CDR3 here is CASSPSGNTDTQYF. The CDR3 coding sequence is TGTGCCAGCTCCCCTAGCGGGAACACAGATACGCAGTATTTT.

This clone was recorded many times. The V and J genes are TRBV6-5 and TRBJ2-7; 12 bases are a match to TRBD1. This CDR3 has 14 amino acids. Germline trimming cut 6 bases from V and 6 bases from J; bases unmatched to any gene: 6. Per the germline V gene, CDR1 is MNHEY and CDR2 is SVGAGI. This chain's CDR3 is CASSAGTGGSEQYF. The DNA of the CDR3 is TGTGCCAGCAGCGCCGGGACAGGGGGCTCCGAGCAGTACTTC.

This chain links TRBV15 with TRBJ1-1; D gene unclear. Trimming left V 8 bases short and J 6 bases short, with 19 bases between. CDR1 is LNHNV, CDR2 YYDKDF, per germline (reference sequence). This CDR3 is built from 14 residues. CDR3 nucleotide sequence: TGTGCCACCGAGGAGGGCGCCTACTCAGCTGAAGCTTTCTTT. It specifies CATEEGAYSAEAFF.

The chain combines TRBV12-3 or TRBV12-4 with TRBJ1-1, with D perhaps matching TRBD1 (6 bases). The CDR3 sequence is 13 residues long. V was clipped by 5 bases and J by 5 bases, with 12 bases between them. CDR3 amino acids: CASSTGTRTEAFF. The CDR3 coding sequence is TGTGCCAGCAGTACGGGGACACGGACTGAAGCTTTCTTT.

The chain is built from TRBV27 and TRBJ1-2; TRBD1 agrees at 8 bases. Per germline, CDR1 MNHEY and CDR2 SMNVEV (reference sequence). The CDR3 is 14 amino acids. Losses at the gene ends were 8 bases for V and 3 bases for J; bases not matched to a gene: 8. The CDR3 sequence: CASATSTGDYGYTF. The CDR3 DNA reads as TGTGCCAGCGCGACTTCGACAGGGGACTATGGCTACACCTTC.

The V gene is TRBV15, the J gene TRBJ1-3; a weak D match, TRBD1 (6 bases). Germline values: CDR1 LNHNV, CDR2 YYDKDF (reference sequence). CDR3 length equals 17 residues. V gave up 2 bases and J gave up 0 bases, with 14 bases separating them. Written as DNA, the CDR3 is TGTGCCACCAGCAGATCGGGGGGCGGACTCTCTGGAAACACCATATATTTT. Translated, it gives CATSRSGGGLSGNTIYF.